A single sample is the source of the 22 T cell receptor beta chains below, sequenced in a study of cytomegalovirus exposure and HLA in healthy donors. The PCR ran on 60 Vbeta and 13 Jbeta primers. Measured with immunoSEQ multiplex PCR; TCRdb has only the in-frame clones, and not every one. The sample includes approximately 170,000 clones, around 81% of them seen just once. The sequencing input was PBMCs. The receptors shown here come from a man in his forties in good health and CMV-seronegative.

This rearrangement joins TRBV7-2 to TRBJ2-7, with 10 positions matching TRBD2. The germline V gene has CDR1 SGHTA and CDR2 FQGNSA. The J segment lost 0 bases and the V segment lost 3 bases, leaving 8 bases of the junction unmatched. The CDR3 length is 17 residues. The CDR3 sequence: CASSFPTSGKLSYEQYF. The CDR3 coding sequence is TGTGCCAGCAGCTTCCCAACTAGCGGGAAACTCTCCTACGAGCAGTACTTC.

The rearrangement joins TRBV7-2 to TRBJ1-2, with 9 bases fitting TRBD1. Germline V gene lookup returns CDR1 SGHTA and CDR2 FQGNSA. The V segment lost 6 bases and the J segment 6 bases; nucleotides outside the gene matches: 5. The CDR3 totals 13 residues. CDR3: CASRLRDRDGYTF. Here the CDR3 DNA reads TGTGCCAGCAGACTCCGGGACAGGGATGGCTACACCTTC.

The gene calls are TRBV5-1 and TRBJ2-7; D is perhaps TRBD2 (6 bases). CDR1 and CDR2 (germline): SGHRS, YFSETQ. The CDR3 runs to 14 residues. V dropped 0 bases and J dropped 7 bases, with 14 bases sitting between them. The chain's CDR3 is CASSLAFPGEEQYV. The CDR3, as DNA: TGCGCCAGCAGCTTGGCGTTCCCGGGGGAGGAGCAGTACGTC.

The chain is built from TRBV30 and TRBJ1-2; TRBD1 matches 8 bases. CDR3 length: 15 amino acids. With 1 base clipped from V and 2 bases from J, the junction kept 6 bases outside the gene matches. In germline, CDR1 is GTSNPN, CDR2 SVGIG (reference sequence). CDR3 nucleotides: TGTGCCTGGAGTGCCCGGGACAGGTTGAACTATGGCTACACCTTC. This encodes CAWSARDRLNYGYTF.

This clone was counted a single time. This chain uses TRBV4-1 with TRBJ2-7; 13 positions match TRBD2. The CDR3 is 16 amino acids. Trimming at V came to 3 bases and at J to 4 bases, leaving 6 bases not matched to a gene. CDR1 and CDR2 from the germline V gene are MGHRA and YSYEKL. CDR3 sequence: CASSHPGLAGAYEQYF. CDR3 DNA: TGCGCCAGCAGCCACCCTGGACTAGCGGGAGCATACGAGCAGTACTTC.

This sequence joins TRBV21-1 and TRBJ2-4; the table assigns TRBD2, which was not confirmed against the DNA. TRBV21-1 is deemed a pseudogene. The CDR3 contains 14 residues. The CDR3 here is CASSKGGRGNIQYF. CDR3 coding DNA: TGTGCCAGCAGCAAAGGCGGGAGAGGGAACATTCAGTACTTC.

The chain links TRBV7-6 to TRBJ2-7; TRBD2 might be the D (5 bases). V shed 8 bases and J shed 3 bases, with 14 bases lying between them. Germline values: CDR1 SGHVS, CDR2 FNYEAQ. The CDR3 sequence is 13 residues long. The CDR3 loop reads CASAEGVRYEQYF. As DNA, the CDR3 is TGTGCCAGCGCTGAGGGTGTACGCTACGAGCAGTACTTC.

This chain uses TRBV7-3 with TRBJ1-1; 7 nucleotides align to TRBD1. CDR3 length: 14 residues. Germline CDR1 and CDR2: SGHTA and FQGTGA. V lost 5 bases, J lost 5 bases, and 8 bases stayed unmatched. In nucleotides, the CDR3 is TGTGCCAGCAGCAGACAGGGAGGAAAAACTGAAGCTTTCTTT. As protein: CASSRQGGKTEAFF.

This clone was seen more than once but under ten times. This sequence joins TRBV28 and TRBJ1-1; D call uncertain. The CDR3 is 14 amino acids. With 7 bases removed from V and 1 base from J, the gap between germline ends came to 13 bases. The V gene's germline CDR1 is MDHEN and CDR2 SYDVKM. This CDR3 reads CASITWPGNTEAFF. In nucleotides, the CDR3 is TGTGCCAGCATAACGTGGCCGGGGAACACTGAAGCTTTCTTT.

The CDR3 DNA reads TGCGCCAGCAGCTTGGATGGGACAGTAAATTCACCCCTCCACTTT. Its protein is CASSLDGTVNSPLHF. V gene TRBV5-1 combines with J gene TRBJ1-6; 7 bases agree with TRBD1. J lost 7 bases, V lost 0 bases, and 4 bases had no gene match. The CDR3 covers 15 residues. CDR1 is SGHRS, CDR2 YFSETQ, per germline.

This clone turned up a few times. The rearrangement joins TRBV4-2 to TRBJ2-1; 7 bases fit TRBD2. CDR3 length: 16 amino acids. After removal of 0 bases from V and 4 bases from J, the junction contained 6 bases not matched to a gene. The germline V gene encodes CDR1 LGHNA and CDR2 YNFKEQ. CDR3 in amino acids: CASSQDTGGGYNEQFF. CDR3 bases: TGTGCCAGCAGCCAAGATACAGGCGGGGGATACAATGAGCAGTTCTTC.

The rearrangement joins TRBV5-1 to TRBJ1-5, with D hard to call. The CDR3 totals 13 residues. The germline V gene encodes CDR1 SGHRS and CDR2 YFSETQ. The V and J ends lost 0 bases and 7 bases respectively, with 8 bases between them. The CDR3 protein is CASSLDGGQPQHF. The CDR3 nucleotides read TGCGCCAGCAGCTTGGATGGAGGACAGCCCCAGCATTTT.

V is TRBV15 and J is TRBJ1-5, with 7 positions matching TRBD1. The CDR3 totals 15 residues. After removal of 8 bases from V and 0 bases from J, the junction contained 7 bases not matched to a gene. Germline CDR1 reads LNHNV; CDR2 reads YYDKDF (reference sequence). This chain's CDR3 is CATAEGQISNQPQHF. Here the CDR3 DNA reads TGTGCCACCGCAGAGGGACAGATTAGCAATCAGCCCCAGCATTTT.

V usage is TRBV9 and J usage is TRBJ1-1; 8 nucleotides agree with TRBD1. Looked up from germline, CDR1 is SGDLS and CDR2 is YYNGEE. CDR3 size: 13 residues. The V gene end was trimmed by 3 bases and the J gene end by 6 bases; junction bases not matched to a gene: 4. The CDR3 DNA follows: TGTGCCAGCAGCGGGACAGGGTATTCTGAAGCTTTCTTT. Translating gives CASSGTGYSEAFF.

The chain is built from TRBV30 and TRBJ1-4; a weak D match, TRBD1 (6 bases). V lost 3 bases and J lost 6, with 11 bases in between. Germline-derived CDR1 and CDR2 are GTSNPN and SVGIG (reference sequence). The CDR3 covers 13 residues. CDR3 sequence (DNA): TGTGCCTGGAGCAGGGGATCCGATGAAAAACTGTTTTTT. Amino acids: CAWSRGSDEKLFF. Filled out from reference TRBV30 and TRBJ1-4, the complete variable domain reads SQTIHQWPATLVQPVGSPLSLECTVEGTSNPNLYWYRQAAGRGLQLLFYSVGIGQISSEVPQNLSASRPQDRQFILSSKKLLLSDSGFYLCAWSRGSDEKLFFGSGTQLSVL.

This clone was observed a single time. The chain is built from TRBV7-2 and TRBJ1-2, with D maybe TRBD1 (6 bases). The CDR3 extends over 15 amino acids. The V gene's germline CDR1 is SGHTA and CDR2 FQGNSA. The ends were cut back, 5 bases at V and 5 bases at J, with 18 bases in the middle. The CDR3 region has the DNA TGTGCCAGCAGCGTACCAGGGGCGATCCGATATGGCTACACCTTC. It codes for CASSVPGAIRYGYTF.

The CDR3 DNA is TGTGCCAGCAGCCGGGACATTAGCAATCAGCCCCAGCATTTT. Translating it yields CASSRDISNQPQHF. The chain has TRBV7-9 and TRBJ1-5; D is possibly TRBD1 (6 bases). The CDR3 totals 14 residues. The ends were cut back, 5 bases at V and 0 bases at J, with 8 bases in the middle. From germline, CDR1 is SEHNR and CDR2 FQNEAQ (reference sequence).

The V call is TRBV7-3, the J call TRBJ2-2; D is perhaps TRBD2 (5 bases). The CDR3 totals 15 residues. CDR1 and CDR2 from the germline V gene are SGHTA and FQGTGA. Trimming removed 5 bases from V and 0 bases from J, with 10 bases in between. For the CDR3, the DNA is TGTGCCAGCAGCCCCAGGACTTCGAACACCGGGGAGCTGTTTTTT. This encodes CASSPRTSNTGELFF.

The table lists this clone with a few counts. The CDR3 DNA reads as TGCGCCAGCAGAGACAGGGACAATTCACCCCTCCACTTT. Amino acid sequence: CASRDRDNSPLHF. This sequence joins TRBV10-1 and TRBJ1-6; 7 bases are shared with TRBD1. CDR1 and CDR2 (germline): WNHNN, SYGVQD (reference sequence). The CDR3 is 13 residues long. The V segment lost 6 bases and the J segment 7 bases; nucleotides outside the gene matches: 3.

This clone has more than one count but fewer than ten. V is TRBV11-2 and J is TRBJ1-1; 8 positions agree with TRBD1. Trimming removed 5 bases from V and 2 bases from J; junction bases left unmatched: 4. The CDR3 loop spans 14 amino acids. Looked up from germline, CDR1 is SGHAT and CDR2 is FQNNGV. The CDR3 bases are TGTGCCAGCAGCCTCGACAGGGGCAACACTGAAGCTTTCTTT. As protein: CASSLDRGNTEAFF.

The V and J genes are TRBV2 and TRBJ1-1; possibly TRBD1 for D (6 bases). The germline CDR1 and CDR2 sequences are SNHLY and FYNNEI. Trimming pared 5 bases from V and 6 bases from J, leaving 13 bases between. There are 13 residues in the CDR3. The CDR3 is CASSRDIGPEAFF. The CDR3 DNA reads as TGTGCCAGCAGTAGGGACATCGGCCCTGAAGCTTTCTTT. The whole variable domain, remainder taken from reference TRBV2 and TRBJ1-1, is EPEVTQTPSHQVTQMGQEVILRCVPISNHLYFYWYRQILGQKVEFLVSFYNNEISEKSEIFDDQFSVERPDGSNFTLKIRSTKLEDSAMYFCASSRDIGPEAFFGQGTRLTVV.

This sequence joins TRBV4-2 and TRBJ1-2; D is ambiguous. The CDR3 contains 15 residues. The V end was cut by 1 base, the J end by 4 bases, with 13 bases between. In germline, CDR1 is LGHNA, CDR2 YNFKEQ. The CDR3 nucleotides are TGTGCCAGCAGCCAAGTTGCTGGAGGTCTCTATGGCTACACCTTC. As protein: CASSQVAGGLYGYTF.